Below, one T cell receptor (beta chain) is given with its context. Its antigen remains undetermined. The germline gene is not matched at one end of the junction; a read error may be the cause. The germline V gene encodes CDR1 ENHRY and CDR2 SYGVKD. From the cysteine through the phenylalanine, the CDR3 covers 16 amino acids. Only the CDR3 DNA stays, 48 bases, in frame from base 1. Sequencing used an Illumina HiSeq 2500. Quantitative 5'-RACE with molecular barcodes was the method used to prepare the TCR beta libraries. In the source study's methods: A new computational method based on a probabilistic model of VDJ rearrangement was used to identify disease-linked TCR variants. The public reads were reanalyzed by TCRdb: fastp trimming at Q25, MiXCR alignment, in-frame beta chains only. One record per CDR3 amino acid sequence lists the most common genes and DNA. These V and J calls derive from TCRdb rather than the authors' analysis. The sample has some 340,000 distinct CDR3 sequences on record, roughly 14% of them singletons. The ten largest clonotypes hold 0.95% to 1.4% of the sample.

This sample is part of a study of CD8 T cells in ankylosing spondylitis (dated by TCRdb to about 2017). About the study as a whole: T cell receptor beta repertoires were profiled in healthy donors and ankylosing spondylitis patients so that disease-linked TCR variants could be found. The whole study cohort included over a hundred healthy donors and under 30 ankylosing spondylitis patients. Peripheral blood was sampled, and synovial fluid was also collected from ankylosing spondylitis patients. Here is what the overall study found, with its caveats: A TCR beta motif of several highly homologous amino acid variants appeared characteristic of blood from ankylosing spondylitis patients. The disease-linked clones were reported to be significantly enriched in matched synovial fluid samples from ankylosing spondylitis patients. Some motif variants were previously reported in synovial fluid and blood of reactive arthritis patients, suggesting common disease-initiation mechanisms. In peripheral blood, the disease-linked clones were found at relatively low frequencies and had a CD8+ phenotype.

Recombination connected TRBV10-3 to TRBJ2-7; a weak D assignment points to TRBD2 (7 bases agree). The clonotype comes from a male donor with ankylosing spondylitis or in good health (not recorded which). The source material was blood, either unsorted or a sorted T cell fraction (not recorded which). The nucleotide sequence is given as TGTGCCACCAGTGAGGGGGGGCGGGGACGGTCCTACGAGCAGTACTTC. The resulting protein is CATSEGGRGRSYEQYF.